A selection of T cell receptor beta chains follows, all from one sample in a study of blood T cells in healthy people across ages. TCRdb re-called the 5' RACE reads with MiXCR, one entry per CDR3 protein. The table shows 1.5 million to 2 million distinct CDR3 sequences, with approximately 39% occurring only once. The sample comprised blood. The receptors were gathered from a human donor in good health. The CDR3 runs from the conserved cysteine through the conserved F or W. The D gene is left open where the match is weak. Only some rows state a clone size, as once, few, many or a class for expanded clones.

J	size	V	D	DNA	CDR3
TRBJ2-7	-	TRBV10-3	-	TGTGCCATCAGTGAGGGGACCAGCGGGCTTTACGAGCAGTACTTC	CAISEGTSGLYEQYF
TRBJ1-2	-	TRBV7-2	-	TGTGCCAGCAGCTCCACACATAACTATGGCTACACCTTC	CASSSTHNYGYTF
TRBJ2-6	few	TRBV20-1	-	TGCAGTGGGGGGGACCCGACTGGGGCCAACGTCCTGACTTTC	CSGGDPTGANVLTF
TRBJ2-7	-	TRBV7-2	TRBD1	TGTGCCAGCAGCTTACGGGGACAGAGCTTTGGGGAGCAGTACTTC	CASSLRGQSFGEQYF
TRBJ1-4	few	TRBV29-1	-	TGCAGCGTTGAAGATCAGGCAACTAATGAAAAACTGTTTTTT	CSVEDQATNEKLFF
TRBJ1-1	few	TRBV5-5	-	TGTGCCAGCAGCTTGGCTGGGGCGGTCACTGAAGCTTTCTTT	CASSLAGAVTEAFF
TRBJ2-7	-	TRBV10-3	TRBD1	TGTGCCATCAGTGAAAGGACAGGGGCCTACGAGCAGTACTTC	CAISERTGAYEQYF
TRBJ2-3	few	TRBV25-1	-	TGTGCCAGCAGTGAGGTGGAGGGGTCCGGCACAGATACGCAGTATTTT	CASSEVEGSGTDTQYF
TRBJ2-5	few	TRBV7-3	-	TGTGCCAGCAGCTTAACAGGCACCCGGTTTCAGTACTTC	CASSLTGTRFQYF
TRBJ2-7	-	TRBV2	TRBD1	TGCGCCAGCAGTGAAGGGACAGAGACCTACGAGCAGTACTTC	CASSEGTETYEQYF
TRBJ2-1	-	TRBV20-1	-	TGCAGTGCTAGGTGGGGGAACGGGCACAATGAGCAGTTCTTC	CSARWGNGHNEQFF
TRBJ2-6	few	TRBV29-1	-	TGCAGCGTTGCGGTGACTGGGGCCAACGTCCTGACTTTC	CSVAVTGANVLTF
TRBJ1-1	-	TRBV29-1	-	TGCAGCGTTGAAGCCAGGGCGAGGCACCTTGAAGCTTTCTTT	CSVEARARHLEAFF
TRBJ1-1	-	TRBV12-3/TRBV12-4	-	TGTGCCAGCAGTATCCGTGAAGCTTTCTTT	CASSIREAFF
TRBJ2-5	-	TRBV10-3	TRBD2	TGTGCCATCAGTGAGGCACTAGCGGGCAAGACCCAGTACTTC	CAISEALAGKTQYF
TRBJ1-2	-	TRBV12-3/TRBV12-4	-	TGTGCCAGCAGTTGGCGGAGTAGTGACTATGGCTACACCTTC	CASSWRSSDYGYTF
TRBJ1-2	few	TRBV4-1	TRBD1	TGCGCCAGCAGCCAAGAGCCCGGGACAGACTATGGCTACACCTTC	CASSQEPGTDYGYTF
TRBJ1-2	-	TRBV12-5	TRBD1	TGTGCTAGTGGTTTGGGACAGGGGGGACCTACCGACTATGGCTACACCTTC	CASGLGQGGPTDYGYTF
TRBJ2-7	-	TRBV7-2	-	TGTGCCAGCAGCTTAGAGGGGTTCTACGAGGAGCAGTACTTC	CASSLEGFYEEQYF
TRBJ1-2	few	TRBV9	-	TGTGCTAGCAGCGTTCTAGGCGGGAACTATGGCTACACCTTC	CASSVLGGNYGYTF
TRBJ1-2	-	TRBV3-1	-	TGTGCCAGCAGCCAAGGCGGTGGAAGCTATGGCCACACCTTC	CASSQGGGSYGHTF
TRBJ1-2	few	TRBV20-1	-	TGCAGTGCGATTCCCGGGACGGACTATGGCTACACCTTC	CSAIPGTDYGYTF
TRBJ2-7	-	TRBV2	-	TGTGCCAGCAGTGAAGCCAGCCACGAGCAGTACTTC	CASSEASHEQYF
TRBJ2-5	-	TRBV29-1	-	TGCAGCGTTCGAGCAGAGGAGACCCAGTACTTC	CSVRAEETQYF
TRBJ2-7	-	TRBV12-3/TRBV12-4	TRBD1	TGTGCCAGTCGGGGACAAGGGACAGGGCCTTGGCAGTACTTC	CASRGQGTGPWQYF
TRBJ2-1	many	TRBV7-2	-	TGTGCCAGCAGCTGGGGACGGGGCCGGGGGAATGAGCAGTTCTTC	CASSWGRGRGNEQFF